The subject of this entry is one TCR beta chain. J was trimmed by 4 bases and V by 6 bases; bases with no gene match: 4. This CDR3 spans 14 amino acids. Germline V CDR1 and CDR2: MDHEN, SYDVKM. The source of the sample is a study of CD8 T cells in Susac syndrome. Random hexamers were used to reverse transcribe an amount of about 0.45 to 1 ug RNA. By means of immunoSEQ multiplex PCR, TCR beta CDR3 spanning 54 Vbeta and 13 Jbeta underwent amplification. Each CDR3 protein is one row after TCRdb ran MiXCR on the immunoSEQ multiplex PCR reads. This sample has 55,000 to 75,000 distinct CDR3 sequences, with 85% to 95% found just once.

The chain carries TRBV28 and TRBJ2-3; TRBD2 agrees at 10 bases. Source material: CD4+ T cells from PBMCs. This clonotype was sampled from a human donor with Susac syndrome. The CDR3 DNA sequence: TGTGCCAGCAGAGCGGGGGGGCCGTCAGATACGCAGTATTTT. Translating it yields CASRAGGPSDTQYF.